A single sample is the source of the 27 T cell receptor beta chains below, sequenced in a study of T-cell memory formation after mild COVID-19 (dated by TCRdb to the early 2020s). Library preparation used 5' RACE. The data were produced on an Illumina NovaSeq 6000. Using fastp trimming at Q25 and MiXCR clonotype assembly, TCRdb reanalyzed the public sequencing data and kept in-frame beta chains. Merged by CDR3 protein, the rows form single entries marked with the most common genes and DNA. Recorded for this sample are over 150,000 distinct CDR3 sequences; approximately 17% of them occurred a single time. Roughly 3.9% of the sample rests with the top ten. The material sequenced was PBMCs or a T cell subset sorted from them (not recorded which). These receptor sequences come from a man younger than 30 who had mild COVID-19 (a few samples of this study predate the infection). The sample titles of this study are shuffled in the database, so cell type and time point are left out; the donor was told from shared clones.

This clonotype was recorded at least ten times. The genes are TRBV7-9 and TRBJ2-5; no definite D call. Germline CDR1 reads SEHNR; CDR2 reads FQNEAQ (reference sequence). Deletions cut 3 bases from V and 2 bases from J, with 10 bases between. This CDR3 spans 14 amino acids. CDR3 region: CASSLAGSQETQYF. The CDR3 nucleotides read TGTGCCAGCAGCTTGGCCGGGTCTCAAGAGACCCAGTACTTC. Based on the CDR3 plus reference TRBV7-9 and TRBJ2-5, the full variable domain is DTGVSQNPRHKITKRGQNVTFRCDPISEHNRLYWYRQTLGQGPEFLTYFQNEAQLEKSRLLSDRFSAERPKGSFSTLEIQRTEQGDSAMYLCASSLAGSQETQYFGPGTRLLVL.

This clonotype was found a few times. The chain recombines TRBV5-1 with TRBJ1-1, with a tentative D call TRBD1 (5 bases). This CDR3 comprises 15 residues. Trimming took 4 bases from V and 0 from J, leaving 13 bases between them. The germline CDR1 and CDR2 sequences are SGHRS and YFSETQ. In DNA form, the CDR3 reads TGCGCCAGCAGCCCCTGGGGCTCCGTGAACACTGAAGCTTTCTTT. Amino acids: CASSPWGSVNTEAFF.

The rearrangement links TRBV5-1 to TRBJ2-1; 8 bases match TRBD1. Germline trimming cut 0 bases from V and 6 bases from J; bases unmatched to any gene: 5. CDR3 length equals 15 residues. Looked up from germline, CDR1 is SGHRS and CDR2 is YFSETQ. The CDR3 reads CASSLGQGTGNEQFF. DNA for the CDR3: TGCGCCAGCAGCTTGGGACAGGGGACGGGCAATGAGCAGTTCTTC.

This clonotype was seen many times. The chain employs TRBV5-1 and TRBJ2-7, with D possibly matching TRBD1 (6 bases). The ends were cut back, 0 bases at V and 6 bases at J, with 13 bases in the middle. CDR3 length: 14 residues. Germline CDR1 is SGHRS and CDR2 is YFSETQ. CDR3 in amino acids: CASSLDRELSEQYF. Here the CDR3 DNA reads TGCGCCAGCAGCTTGGACAGGGAACTGAGCGAGCAGTACTTC.

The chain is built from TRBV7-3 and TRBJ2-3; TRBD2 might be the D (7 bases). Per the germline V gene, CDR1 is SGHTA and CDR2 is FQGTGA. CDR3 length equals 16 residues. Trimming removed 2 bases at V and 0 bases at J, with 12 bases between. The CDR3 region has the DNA TGTGCCAGCAGCTTACGGCGGGGGACAAGCACAGATACGCAGTATTTT. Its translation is CASSLRRGTSTDTQYF.

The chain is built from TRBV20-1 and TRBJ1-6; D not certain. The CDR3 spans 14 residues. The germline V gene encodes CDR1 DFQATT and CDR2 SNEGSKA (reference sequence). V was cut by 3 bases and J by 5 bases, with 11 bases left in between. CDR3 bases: TGCAGTGCTAGGTTAGCCGGAAATAATTCACCCCTCCACTTT. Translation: CSARLAGNNSPLHF.

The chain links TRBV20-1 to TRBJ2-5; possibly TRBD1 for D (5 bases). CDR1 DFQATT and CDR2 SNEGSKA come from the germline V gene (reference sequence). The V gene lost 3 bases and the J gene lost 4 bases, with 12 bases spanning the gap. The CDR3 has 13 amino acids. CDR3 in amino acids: CSASAKGLETQYF. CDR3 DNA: TGCAGTGCTAGCGCCAAGGGGCTAGAGACCCAGTACTTC.

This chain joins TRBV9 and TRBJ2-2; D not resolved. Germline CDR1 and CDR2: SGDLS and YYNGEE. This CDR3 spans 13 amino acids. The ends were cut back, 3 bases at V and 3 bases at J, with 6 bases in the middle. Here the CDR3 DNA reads TGTGCCAGCAGCGCCAGATACACCGGGGAGCTGTTTTTT. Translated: CASSARYTGELFF.

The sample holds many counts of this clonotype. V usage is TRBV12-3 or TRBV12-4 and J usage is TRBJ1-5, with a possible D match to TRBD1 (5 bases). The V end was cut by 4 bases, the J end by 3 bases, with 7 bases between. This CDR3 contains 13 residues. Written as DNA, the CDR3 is TGTGCCAGCAGTTCAGGGTACAATCAGCCCCAGCATTTT. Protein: CASSSGYNQPQHF.

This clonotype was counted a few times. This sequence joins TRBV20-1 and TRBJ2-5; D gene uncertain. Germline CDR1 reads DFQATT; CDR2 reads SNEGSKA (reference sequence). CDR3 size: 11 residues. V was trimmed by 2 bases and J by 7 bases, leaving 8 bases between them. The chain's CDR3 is CSARPWGTQYF. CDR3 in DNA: TGCAGTGCTAGACCTTGGGGGACCCAGTACTTC.

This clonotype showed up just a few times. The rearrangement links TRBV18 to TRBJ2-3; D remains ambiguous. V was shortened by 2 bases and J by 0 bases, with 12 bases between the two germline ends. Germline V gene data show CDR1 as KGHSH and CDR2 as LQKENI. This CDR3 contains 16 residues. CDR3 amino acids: CASSPNAGTSTDTQYF. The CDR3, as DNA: TGTGCCAGCTCACCAAACGCCGGCACCAGCACAGATACGCAGTATTTT.

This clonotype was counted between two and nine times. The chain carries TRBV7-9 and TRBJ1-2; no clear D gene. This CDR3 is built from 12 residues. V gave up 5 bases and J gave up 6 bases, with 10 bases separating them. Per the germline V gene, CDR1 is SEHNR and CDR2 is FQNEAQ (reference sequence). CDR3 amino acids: CASSPTADGYTF. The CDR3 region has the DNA TGTGCCAGCAGCCCTACCGCGGATGGCTACACCTTC.

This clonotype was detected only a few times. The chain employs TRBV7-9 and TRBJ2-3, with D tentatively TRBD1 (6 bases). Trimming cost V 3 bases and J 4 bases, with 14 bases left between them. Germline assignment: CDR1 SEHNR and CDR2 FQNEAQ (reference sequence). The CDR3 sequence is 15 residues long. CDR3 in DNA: TGTGCCAGCAGCTTTAGAACGGCAGGGGCAGATACGCAGTATTTT. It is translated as CASSFRTAGADTQYF.

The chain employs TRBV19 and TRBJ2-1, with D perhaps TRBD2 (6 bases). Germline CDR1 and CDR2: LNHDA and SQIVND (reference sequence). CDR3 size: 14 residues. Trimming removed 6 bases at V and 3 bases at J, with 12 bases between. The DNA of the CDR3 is TGTGCCAGTAGCTCGGGACTCTACTACAATGAGCAGTTCTTC. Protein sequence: CASSSGLYYNEQFF.

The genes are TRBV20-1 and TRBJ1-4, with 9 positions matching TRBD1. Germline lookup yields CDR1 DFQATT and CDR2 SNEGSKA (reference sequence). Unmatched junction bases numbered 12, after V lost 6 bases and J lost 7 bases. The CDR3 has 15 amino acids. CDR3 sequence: CSAPDRGGISEKLFF. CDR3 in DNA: TGCAGTGCCCCGGACAGGGGTGGGATTAGTGAAAAACTGTTTTTT.

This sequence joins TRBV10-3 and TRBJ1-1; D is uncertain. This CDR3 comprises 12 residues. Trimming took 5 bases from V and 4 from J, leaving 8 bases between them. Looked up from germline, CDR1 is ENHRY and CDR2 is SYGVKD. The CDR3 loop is CAISPRVTEAFF. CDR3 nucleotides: TGTGCCATCAGTCCTAGGGTCACTGAAGCTTTCTTT.

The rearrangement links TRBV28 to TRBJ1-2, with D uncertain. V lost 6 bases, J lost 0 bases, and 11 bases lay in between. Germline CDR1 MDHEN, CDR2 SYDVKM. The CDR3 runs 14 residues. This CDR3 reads CASRAGGSNYGYTF. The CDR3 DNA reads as TGTGCCAGCAGAGCGGGAGGGTCTAACTATGGCTACACCTTC.

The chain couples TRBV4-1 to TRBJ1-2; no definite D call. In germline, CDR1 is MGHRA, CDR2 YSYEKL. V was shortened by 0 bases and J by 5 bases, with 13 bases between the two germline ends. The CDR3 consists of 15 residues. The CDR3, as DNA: TGCGCCAGCAGCCAAGAAGCCCCCTCGGGATATGGCTACACCTTC. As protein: CASSQEAPSGYGYTF.

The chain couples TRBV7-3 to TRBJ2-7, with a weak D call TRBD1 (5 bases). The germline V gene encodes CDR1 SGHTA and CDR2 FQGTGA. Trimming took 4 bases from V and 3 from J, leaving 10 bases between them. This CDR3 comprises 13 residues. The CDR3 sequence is CASSYGRDYEQYF. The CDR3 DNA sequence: TGTGCCAGCAGCTATGGCAGGGACTACGAGCAGTACTTC.

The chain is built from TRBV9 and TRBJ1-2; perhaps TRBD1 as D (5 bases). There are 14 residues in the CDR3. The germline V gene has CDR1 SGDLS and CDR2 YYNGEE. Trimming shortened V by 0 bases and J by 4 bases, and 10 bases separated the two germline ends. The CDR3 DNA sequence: TGTGCCAGCAGCGTAGGGGACGGCCTCTATGGCTACACCTTC. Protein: CASSVGDGLYGYTF.

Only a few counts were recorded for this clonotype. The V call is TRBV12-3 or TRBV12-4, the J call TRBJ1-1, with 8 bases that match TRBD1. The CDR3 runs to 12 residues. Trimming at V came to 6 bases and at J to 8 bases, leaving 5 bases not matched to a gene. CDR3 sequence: CASRRTGSEAFF. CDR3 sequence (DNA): TGTGCCAGCAGACGGACAGGGTCCGAAGCTTTCTTT.

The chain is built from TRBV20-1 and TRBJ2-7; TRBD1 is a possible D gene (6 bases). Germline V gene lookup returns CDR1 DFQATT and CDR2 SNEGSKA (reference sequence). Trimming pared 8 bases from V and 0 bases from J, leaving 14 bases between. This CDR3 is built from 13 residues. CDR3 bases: TGCAGTACCTTAGACAGGAGCTCCTACGAGCAGTACTTC. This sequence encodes CSTLDRSSYEQYF.

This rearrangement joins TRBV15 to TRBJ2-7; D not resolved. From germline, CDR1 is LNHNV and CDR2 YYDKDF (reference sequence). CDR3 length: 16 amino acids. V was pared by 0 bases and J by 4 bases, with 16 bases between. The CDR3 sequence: CATSRDSRRSGYEQYF. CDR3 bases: TGTGCCACCAGCAGAGATAGTCGGCGGTCTGGGTACGAGCAGTACTTC.

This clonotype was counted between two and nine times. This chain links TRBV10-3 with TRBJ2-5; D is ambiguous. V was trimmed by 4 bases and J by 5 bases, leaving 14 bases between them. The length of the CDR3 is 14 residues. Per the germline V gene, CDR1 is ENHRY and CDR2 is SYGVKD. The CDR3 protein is CAISVPGTHETQYF. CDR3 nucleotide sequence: TGTGCCATCAGTGTGCCCGGCACCCACGAGACCCAGTACTTC.

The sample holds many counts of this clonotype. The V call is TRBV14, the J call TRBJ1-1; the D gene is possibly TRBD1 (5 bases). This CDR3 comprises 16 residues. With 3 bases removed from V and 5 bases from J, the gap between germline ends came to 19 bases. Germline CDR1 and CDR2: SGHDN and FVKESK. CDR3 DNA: TGTGCCAGCAGCCACCTGATCCGGGACGAGTTTACTGAAGCTTTCTTT. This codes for CASSHLIRDEFTEAFF.

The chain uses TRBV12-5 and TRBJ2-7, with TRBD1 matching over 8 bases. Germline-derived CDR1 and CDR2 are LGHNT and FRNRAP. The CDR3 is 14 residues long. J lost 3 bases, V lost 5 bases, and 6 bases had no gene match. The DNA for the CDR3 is TGTGCTAGTGGTCCCGGACAGGGACACTACGAGCAGTACTTC. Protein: CASGPGQGHYEQYF.

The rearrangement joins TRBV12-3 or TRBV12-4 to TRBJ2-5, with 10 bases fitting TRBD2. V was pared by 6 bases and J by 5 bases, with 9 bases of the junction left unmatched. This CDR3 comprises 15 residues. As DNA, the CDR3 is TGTGCCAGCAGAAGAAGCGGGGGGGCCCGGGAGACCCAGTACTTC. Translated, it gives CASRRSGGARETQYF.